The source of this T cell receptor (beta chain) is a study of blood T cell repertoires in COVID-19. About the study: Spain, Italy and the United States supplied samples that represented acute and convalescent COVID-19. Sources were T cells, B-cell-depleted T cells, or PBMCs; the material itself was cDNA or gDNA.

As handled by the study authors: From reference gene primer amplification, estimates of nucleated cell counts were derived. Repertoires were generated with immunoSEQ multiplex PCR, while TCRdb's copy carries only in-frame clones and drops some. That table furnishes V, J and clone size, whereas the DNA furnished D and trimming. This sample has 60,000 to 95,000 clones, with 90% to 95% found just once. The CDR3 runs 16 residues. With V trimmed by 0 bases and J by 9 bases, 10 bases remained unmatched. Per the germline V gene, CDR1 is SGHVS and CDR2 is FQNEAQ. The TCR sequence derives from a human donor in a cohort sampled during active COVID-19. The sample was peripheral blood. The chain carries TRBV7-8 and TRBJ2-3; TRBD1 aligns across 9 bases. The CDR3 loop reads CASSLADRGSEGTQYF. The DNA of the CDR3 is TGTGCCAGCAGCTTAGCAGACAGGGGGAGTGAGGGCACGCAGTATTTT.